These 14 T cell receptor beta chains came from one sample sequenced in a study of T cells in Graves' hyperthyroidism and ophthalmopathy. There were TCR beta CDR3 regions amplified from RNA transcripts. Researchers ran a first-round RT-PCR on the TCR CDR3 using the HTBI primer set. One entry per CDR3 protein results from TCRdb running MiXCR on the multiplex PCR reads. The sample carries 500,000 or so distinct CDR3 sequences, roughly 18% recorded once. The specimen sequenced was blood. These receptors all stem from a woman aged 18-29 years with Graves' ophthalmopathy.

The sample holds many counts of this clonotype. The V gene is TRBV7-2, the J gene TRBJ2-3; TRBD1 matches 9 bases. CDR3 length: 16 amino acids. Unmatched junction bases numbered 8, after V lost 1 base and J lost 6 bases. CDR1 SGHTA and CDR2 FQGNSA come from the germline V gene. The CDR3 bases are TGTGCCAGCAGCTTAGAGGTGGCGACAGGGGGTGATACGCAGTATTTT. Translation gives CASSLEVATGGDTQYF.

The chain joins TRBV11-1 to TRBJ1-1, with D unclear. The CDR3 is 13 amino acids. V lost 0 bases to trimming and J lost 5 bases, with 7 bases between them. Germline V lookup: CDR1 SGHAT, CDR2 FQDESV (reference sequence). CDR3 nucleotides: TGTGCCAGCAGCTTAGCGGGTAAGACTGAAGCTTTCTTT. It translates to CASSLAGKTEAFF.

The chain employs TRBV12-3 or TRBV12-4 and TRBJ1-5; no clear D. The CDR3 contains 12 residues. The V and J ends lost 6 bases and 5 bases respectively, with 8 bases between them. The CDR3 here is CASSEGYQPQHF. In nucleotides, the CDR3 is TGTGCCAGCAGCGAAGGTTATCAGCCCCAGCATTTT.

The chain recombines TRBV6-5 with TRBJ2-5; D unclear. CDR3 length: 13 residues. The V gene lost 0 bases and the J gene lost 3 bases, with 5 bases spanning the gap. Germline V CDR1 and CDR2: MNHEY, SVGAGI. The CDR3 here is CASSYSNEETQYF. Written as DNA, the CDR3 is TGTGCCAGCAGTTACTCGAATGAAGAGACCCAGTACTTC.

The chain carries TRBV5-8 and TRBJ1-1, with 10 nucleotides matching TRBD1. The CDR3 length is 15 residues. V trimming: 4 bases; J trimming: 7 bases; junction bases outside the gene matches: 10. Germline CDR1 SGHTS, CDR2 YDEGEE. The CDR3 reads CASSKTGDRGNEAFF. DNA of the CDR3: TGTGCCAGCAGCAAAACGGGGGACAGGGGAAATGAAGCTTTCTTT.

Ten or more counts support this clonotype. The genes are TRBV6-2 or TRBV6-3 and TRBJ2-7; D is perhaps TRBD2 (6 bases). The CDR3 has 15 amino acids. V shed 6 bases and J shed 1 base, with 16 bases lying between them. Germline V CDR1 and CDR2: MNHEY, SVGEGT. The CDR3 DNA is TGTGCCAGCAGCCCCGGGACTGATATTTCCTACGAGCAGTACTTC. This translates into CASSPGTDISYEQYF.

About this clonotype: With a much larger clone just one base away, this may be a read error. V usage is TRBV5-1 and J usage is TRBJ2-2, with 11 bases lining up with TRBD2. The CDR3 loop spans 17 amino acids. CDR1 is SGHRS and CDR2 is YFSETQ in the germline V gene. CDR3 nucleotide sequence: TGCGCCAGCAGCCGTACGCGGGGACTAGCGGACACCGGGGGGCTGTTTTTT. Translating it yields CASSRTRGLADTGGLFF.

This sequence joins TRBV27 and TRBJ1-2; D gene unclear. Trimming shortened V by 2 bases and J by 6 bases, and 16 bases separated the two germline ends. CDR1 is MNHEY, CDR2 SMNVEV, per germline (reference sequence). This CDR3 region has 15 residues. The CDR3 bases are TGTGCCAGCAGTTTACATGCCCGATTTCCCAATGGCTACACCTTC. It encodes CASSLHARFPNGYTF.

The V gene is TRBV9, the J gene TRBJ2-2, with no clear D. Per germline, CDR1 SGDLS and CDR2 YYNGEE. This CDR3 spans 13 amino acids. Trimming pared 6 bases from V and 8 bases from J, leaving 14 bases between. The CDR3 is CASTLVPGGELFF. CDR3 nucleotides: TGTGCCAGCACCCTCGTACCCGGGGGGGAGCTGTTTTTT.

This clonotype was counted many times. The chain combines TRBV4-3 with TRBJ1-5, with 9 bases aligning to TRBD1. Germline V CDR1 and CDR2: LGHNA, YSLEER. J lost 3 bases, V lost 4 bases, and 4 bases had no gene match. The CDR3 length is 15 residues. The CDR3 DNA reads as TGCGCCAGCAGCCGCCACAGGGGGCTCAATCAGCCCCAGCATTTT. Translating gives CASSRHRGLNQPQHF.

This clonotype was seen only a few times. This chain uses TRBV4-1 with TRBJ2-3; D gene ambiguous. V dropped 0 bases and J dropped 5 bases, with 15 bases sitting between them. Germline-derived CDR1 and CDR2 are MGHRA and YSYEKL. CDR3 size: 16 residues. The CDR3 loop is CASSQEGPVSLDTQYF. For the CDR3, the DNA is TGCGCCAGCAGCCAAGAAGGGCCGGTCTCTTTAGATACGCAGTATTTT.

This clonotype appeared many times. V usage is TRBV18 and J usage is TRBJ1-4; no reliable D call. This CDR3 comprises 13 residues. Germline V gives CDR1 KGHSH, CDR2 LQKENI. V lost 3 bases to trimming and J lost 8 bases, with 10 bases between them. Here the CDR3 DNA reads TGTGCCAGCTCACCGGGTGAACGGGAAAAACTGTTTTTT. Translated: CASSPGEREKLFF.

Comments on this clonotype: Being one base from a much bigger clone, this may be a read error. This chain joins TRBV7-9 and TRBJ2-5; TRBD1 is a possible D gene (6 bases). This CDR3 has 18 residues. The germline CDR1 and CDR2 sequences are SEHNR and FQNEAQ (reference sequence). This CDR3 reads CASSPQGGRGRYQETQHF. CDR3 DNA sequence: TGTGCCAGCAGCCCCCAAGGAGGCAGGGGCCGGTACCAAGAGACCCAGCACTTC.

This clonotype was observed many times. The chain is built from TRBV28 and TRBJ2-7, with 8 bases matching TRBD2. The CDR3 sequence is 14 residues long. With 7 bases clipped from V and 4 bases from J, the junction kept 9 bases outside the gene matches. CDR1 and CDR2 (germline): MDHEN, SYDVKM. In nucleotides, the CDR3 is TGTGCCAGCACCCCCGGACTAGCTTCATACGAGCAGTACTTC. This gives the protein CASTPGLASYEQYF.